The 16 T cell receptor beta chains given below trace back to one sample, sequenced in a study of cytomegalovirus exposure and HLA in healthy donors. The PCR used 60 Vbeta and 13 Jbeta primers. Method: immunoSEQ multiplex PCR; TCRdb's copy keeps in-frame clones and lacks some. The sample lists over 200,000 clones, about 85% seen once, with over 1% in the top ten. Source material: PBMCs. Receptors originate from a human donor in good health.

This rearrangement joins TRBV10-1 to TRBJ2-1; the match to TRBD2 covers 8 bases. With 3 bases clipped from V and 1 base from J, the junction kept 5 bases outside the gene matches. The CDR3 covers 16 residues. Looked up from germline, CDR1 is WNHNN and CDR2 is SYGVQD (reference sequence). CDR3 sequence: CASSDISGGSYNEQFF. The CDR3 DNA reads as TGCGCCAGCAGTGATATTTCGGGAGGGTCCTACAATGAGCAGTTCTTC.

This rearrangement joins TRBV7-9 to TRBJ1-5, with 9 bases that match TRBD1. Germline V gene data show CDR1 as SEHNR and CDR2 as FQNEAQ (reference sequence). V lost 6 bases, J lost 7 bases, and 16 bases stayed unmatched. This CDR3 comprises 17 residues. The CDR3 DNA follows: TGTGCCAGCAGTCCGGGACAGGGATGGAGTGCAGGACAGCCCCAGCATTTT. Translated: CASSPGQGWSAGQPQHF.

The chain uses TRBV11-2 and TRBJ2-5; 7 positions match TRBD1. Germline V gives CDR1 SGHAT, CDR2 FQNNGV. CDR3 size: 15 residues. V dropped 6 bases and J dropped 4; count of bases not matched to a gene: 11. CDR3 nucleotide sequence: TGTGCCAGCAGACCGACAGGGACCCGGCTAGAGACCCAGTACTTC. As protein: CASRPTGTRLETQYF.

This clone was recorded once. CDR3 protein: CASSFRQYLDQPQHF. CDR3 DNA sequence: TGTGCCAGCAGTTTTAGACAGTATCTCGATCAGCCCCAGCATTTT. The chain carries TRBV6-6 and TRBJ1-5; possibly TRBD1 for D (5 bases). V was trimmed by 4 bases and J by 5 bases, leaving 15 bases between them. The germline V gene encodes CDR1 MNHNY and CDR2 SVGAGI (reference sequence). The CDR3 extends over 15 amino acids.

The J gene is TRBJ2-7, the V gene TRBV7-2; 10 positions agree with TRBD2. With 2 bases clipped from V and 10 bases from J, the junction kept 8 bases outside the gene matches. Germline V gene sequence: CDR1 SGHTA, CDR2 FQGNSA. The CDR3 is 14 amino acids. For the CDR3, the DNA is TGTGCCAGCAGCTTACAATCCCTAGCGGGAGATCAGTACTTC. Translation gives CASSLQSLAGDQYF.

The J gene is TRBJ1-2, the V gene TRBV7-9; the D is unclear. Germline assignment: CDR1 SEHNR and CDR2 FQNEAQ (reference sequence). Deletions cut 2 bases from V and 4 bases from J, with 8 bases between. There are 13 residues in the CDR3. The CDR3 sequence is CASSLKTSYGYTF. The CDR3 nucleotides read TGTGCCAGCAGCTTAAAAACCAGCTATGGCTACACCTTC.

This rearrangement joins TRBV7-9 to TRBJ2-3; 9 nucleotides match TRBD1. CDR3 length equals 15 residues. Looked up from germline, CDR1 is SEHNR and CDR2 is FQNEAQ (reference sequence). Trimming removed 4 bases from V and 2 bases from J; junction bases left unmatched: 4. DNA of the CDR3: TGTGCCAGCAGCTGGGGACAGGGAAACACAGATACGCAGTATTTT. Translating gives CASSWGQGNTDTQYF.

The chain employs TRBV6-5 and TRBJ1-1; TRBD1 aligns across 8 bases. CDR3 length: 14 amino acids. The V segment lost 0 bases and the J segment 8 bases; nucleotides outside the gene matches: 5. CDR1 and CDR2 (germline): MNHEY, SVGAGI. The DNA for the CDR3 is TGTGCCAGCAGTTACTCTCCAGGGGGCACCGAAGCTTTCTTT. Translated: CASSYSPGGTEAFF.

This chain joins TRBV7-9 and TRBJ2-1; 9 bases are a match to TRBD2. CDR3 length: 14 residues. Per germline, CDR1 SEHNR and CDR2 FQNEAQ (reference sequence). The ends lost 10 bases at V and 12 bases at J; junction bases unmatched: 16. CDR3 amino acids: CANTGTSPFSGQFF. The CDR3 nucleotides are TGTGCCAATACCGGGACTAGCCCGTTTAGCGGGCAGTTCTTC. Drawing the rest from reference TRBV7-9 and TRBJ2-1, the complete variable domain is DTGVSQNPRHKITKRGQNVTFRCDPISEHNRLYWYRQTLGQGPEFLTYFQNEAQLEKSRLLSDRFSAERPKGSFSTLEIQRTEQGDSAMYLCANTGTSPFSGQFFGPGTRLTVL.

CDR3 protein: CASRTGTGTYEQYF. In nucleotides, the CDR3 is TGTGCCAGCAGAACCGGGACAGGGACCTACGAGCAGTACTTC. The chain is built from TRBV6-4 and TRBJ2-7; 9 positions match TRBD1. CDR3 length: 14 residues. CDR1 and CDR2 from the germline V gene are MRHNA and SNTAGT. After removal of 6 bases from V and 2 bases from J, the junction contained 5 bases not matched to a gene.

This clone was counted between two and nine times. The chain recombines TRBV18 with TRBJ1-4; maybe TRBD1 (5 bases). The CDR3 runs 13 residues. V was trimmed by 4 bases and J by 3 bases, leaving 6 bases between them. Germline lookup yields CDR1 KGHSH and CDR2 LQKENI. This CDR3 is CASSRGANEKLFF. The CDR3 nucleotides read TGTGCCAGCTCACGGGGGGCTAATGAAAAACTGTTTTTT.

V is TRBV6-1 and J is TRBJ1-5; possible D gene TRBD1, 5 bases. Germline V gene sequence: CDR1 MNHNS, CDR2 SASEGT. The CDR3 loop spans 15 amino acids. V lost 4 bases and J lost 6, with 16 bases in between. The CDR3 reads CASSALQDPAQPQHF. In nucleotides, the CDR3 is TGTGCCAGCAGTGCCTTACAGGATCCGGCTCAGCCCCAGCATTTT.

This sequence joins TRBV5-6 and TRBJ2-7; 8 nucleotides line up with TRBD1. The germline V gene has CDR1 SGHDT and CDR2 YYEEEE. J lost 4 bases, V lost 0 bases, and 0 bases had no gene match. There are 13 residues in the CDR3. As DNA, the CDR3 is TGTGCCAGCAGCTTGGACAGGGGGTACGAGCAGTACTTC. Translated, it gives CASSLDRGYEQYF. The variable domain in full, with the rest retrieved from reference TRBV5-6 and TRBJ2-7, is DAGVTQSPTHLIKTRGQQVTLRCSPKSGHDTVSWYQQALGQGPQFIFQYYEEEERQRGNFPDRFSGHQFPNYSSELNVNALLLGDSALYLCASSLDRGYEQYFGPGTRLTVT.

V and J are TRBV19 and TRBJ1-2, with 9 bases identical to TRBD1. Germline loops: CDR1 LNHDA, CDR2 SQIVND (reference sequence). The V gene end was trimmed by 3 bases and the J gene end by 2 bases; junction bases not matched to a gene: 7. The CDR3 consists of 16 residues. This CDR3 is CASSMGDRDLNYGYTF. The DNA for the CDR3 is TGTGCCAGTAGTATGGGGGACAGGGATTTGAACTATGGCTACACCTTC.

V is TRBV2 and J is TRBJ1-2; D is undetermined. CDR3 size: 14 residues. Looked up from germline, CDR1 is SNHLY and CDR2 is FYNNEI. Trimming stripped 4 bases from V and 2 bases from J, with 11 bases between. This CDR3 reads CASSVLRGNYGYTF. CDR3 bases: TGTGCCAGCAGTGTTCTTCGAGGGAACTATGGCTACACCTTC.

This chain joins TRBV25-1 and TRBJ1-2, with D hard to call. V lost 6 bases, J lost 5 bases, and 10 bases lay in between. The CDR3 has 12 amino acids. Germline V gene data show CDR1 as MGHDK and CDR2 as SYGVNS. CDR3 in DNA: TGTGCCAGCAGGAACAGCAAGTATGGCTACACCTTC. Translated: CASRNSKYGYTF.